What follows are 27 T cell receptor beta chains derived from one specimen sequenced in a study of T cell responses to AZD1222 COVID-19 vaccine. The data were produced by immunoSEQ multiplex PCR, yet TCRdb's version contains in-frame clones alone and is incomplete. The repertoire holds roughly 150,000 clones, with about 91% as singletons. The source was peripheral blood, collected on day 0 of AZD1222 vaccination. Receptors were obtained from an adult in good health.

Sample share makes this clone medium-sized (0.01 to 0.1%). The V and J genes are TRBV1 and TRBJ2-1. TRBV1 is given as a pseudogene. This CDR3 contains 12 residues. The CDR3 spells CTSSQDVYRRFF. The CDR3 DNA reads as TGCACCAGCAGCCAAGATGTCTATAGGCGGTTCTTC.

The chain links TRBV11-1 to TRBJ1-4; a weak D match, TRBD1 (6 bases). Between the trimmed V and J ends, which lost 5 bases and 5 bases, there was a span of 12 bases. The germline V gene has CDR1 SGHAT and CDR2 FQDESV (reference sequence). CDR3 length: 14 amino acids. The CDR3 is CASSTDRLNEKLFF. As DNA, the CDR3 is TGTGCCAGCAGCACCGACAGGCTGAATGAAAAACTGTTTTTT.

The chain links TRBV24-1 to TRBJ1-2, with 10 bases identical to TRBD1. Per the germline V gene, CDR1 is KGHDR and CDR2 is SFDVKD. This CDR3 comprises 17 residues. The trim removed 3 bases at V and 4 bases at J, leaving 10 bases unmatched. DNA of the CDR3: TGTGCCACCAGTGATACCCGGGACAGGGGTTCGATCTATGGCTACACCTTC. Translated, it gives CATSDTRDRGSIYGYTF.

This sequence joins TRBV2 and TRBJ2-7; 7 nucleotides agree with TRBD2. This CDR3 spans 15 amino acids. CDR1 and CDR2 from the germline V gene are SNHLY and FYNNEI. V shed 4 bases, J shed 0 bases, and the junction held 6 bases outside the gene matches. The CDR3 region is CASSASSGYSYEQYF. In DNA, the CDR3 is TGTGCCAGCAGTGCCAGTAGCGGGTACTCCTACGAGCAGTACTTC.

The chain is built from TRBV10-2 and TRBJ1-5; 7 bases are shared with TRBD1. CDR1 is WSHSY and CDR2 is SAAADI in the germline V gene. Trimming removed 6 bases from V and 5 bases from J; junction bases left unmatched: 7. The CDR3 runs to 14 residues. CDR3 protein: CASRTTGEHQPQHF. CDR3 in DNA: TGCGCCAGCAGAACAACAGGGGAGCATCAGCCCCAGCATTTT.

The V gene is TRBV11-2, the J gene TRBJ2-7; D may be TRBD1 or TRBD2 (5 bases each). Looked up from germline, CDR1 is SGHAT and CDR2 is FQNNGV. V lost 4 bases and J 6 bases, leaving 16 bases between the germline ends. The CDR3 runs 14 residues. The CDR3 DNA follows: TGTGCCAGCAGCTCCCCTCCCGGGACGCGCGAGCAGTACTTC. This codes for CASSSPPGTREQYF. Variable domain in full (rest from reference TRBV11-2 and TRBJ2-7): EAGVAQSPRYKIIEKRQSVAFWCNPISGHATLYWYQQILGQGPKLLIQFQNNGVVDDSQLPKDRFSAERLKGVDSTLKIQPAKLEDSAVYLCASSSPPGTREQYFGPGTRLTVT.

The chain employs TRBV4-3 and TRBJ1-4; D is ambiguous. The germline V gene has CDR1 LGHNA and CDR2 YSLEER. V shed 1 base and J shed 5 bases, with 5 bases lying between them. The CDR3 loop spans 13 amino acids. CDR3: CASSQGGNEKLFF. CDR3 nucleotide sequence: TGCGCCAGCAGCCAAGGGGGAAATGAAAAACTGTTTTTT.

CDR3 region: CASSRKGDTNQPQHF. CDR3 DNA sequence: TGTGCCAGCAGCCGAAAGGGGGACACCAATCAGCCCCAGCATTTT. The J gene is TRBJ1-5, the V gene TRBV6-5; a possible D gene is TRBD1 (6 bases). V was cut by 6 bases and J by 3 bases, with 15 bases left in between. Germline-derived CDR1 and CDR2 are MNHEY and SVGAGI. The CDR3 contains 15 residues.

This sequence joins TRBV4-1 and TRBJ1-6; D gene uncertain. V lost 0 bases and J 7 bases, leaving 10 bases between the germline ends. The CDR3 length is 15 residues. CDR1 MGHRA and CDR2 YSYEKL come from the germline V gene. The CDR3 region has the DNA TGCGCCAGCAGCCAAGATCGGAACTTGAATTCACCCCTCCACTTT. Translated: CASSQDRNLNSPLHF.

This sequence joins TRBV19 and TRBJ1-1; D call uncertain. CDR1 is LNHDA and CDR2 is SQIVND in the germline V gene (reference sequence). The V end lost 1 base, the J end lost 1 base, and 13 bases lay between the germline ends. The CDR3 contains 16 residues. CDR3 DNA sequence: TGTGCCAGTAGTATAGTTGGGAAGGGAACGAACACTGAAGCTTTCTTT. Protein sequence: CASSIVGKGTNTEAFF.

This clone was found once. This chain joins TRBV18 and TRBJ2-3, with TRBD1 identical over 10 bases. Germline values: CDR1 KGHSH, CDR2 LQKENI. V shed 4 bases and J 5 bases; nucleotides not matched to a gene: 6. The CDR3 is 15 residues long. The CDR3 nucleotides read TGTGCCAGCTCACTTAGACAGGGGGCGGGAGATACGCAGTATTTT. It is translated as CASSLRQGAGDTQYF.

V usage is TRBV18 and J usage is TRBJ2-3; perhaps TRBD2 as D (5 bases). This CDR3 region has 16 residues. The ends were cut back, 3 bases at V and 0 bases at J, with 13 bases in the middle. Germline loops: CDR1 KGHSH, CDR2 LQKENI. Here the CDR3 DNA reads TGTGCCAGCTCACCCATGCGGGTAACTAGCACAGATACGCAGTATTTT. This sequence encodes CASSPMRVTSTDTQYF. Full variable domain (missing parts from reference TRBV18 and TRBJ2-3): NAGVMQNPRHLVRRRGQEARLRCSPMKGHSHVYWYRQLPEEGLKFMVYLQKENIIDESGMPKERFSAEFPKEGPSILRIQQVVRGDSAAYFCASSPMRVTSTDTQYFGPGTRLTVL.

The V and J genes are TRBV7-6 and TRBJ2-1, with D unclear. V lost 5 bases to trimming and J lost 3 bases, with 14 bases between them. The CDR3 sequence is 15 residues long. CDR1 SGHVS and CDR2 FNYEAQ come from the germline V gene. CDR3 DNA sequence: TGTGCCAGCAGCCCGACTCGACCTGACTACAATGAGCAGTTCTTC. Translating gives CASSPTRPDYNEQFF.

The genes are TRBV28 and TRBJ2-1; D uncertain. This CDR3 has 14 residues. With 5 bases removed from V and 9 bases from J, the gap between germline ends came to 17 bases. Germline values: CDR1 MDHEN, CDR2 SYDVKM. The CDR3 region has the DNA TGTGCCAGCAGTCCTAGTCCGCCCTACCCTGAGCAGTTCTTC. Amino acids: CASSPSPPYPEQFF.

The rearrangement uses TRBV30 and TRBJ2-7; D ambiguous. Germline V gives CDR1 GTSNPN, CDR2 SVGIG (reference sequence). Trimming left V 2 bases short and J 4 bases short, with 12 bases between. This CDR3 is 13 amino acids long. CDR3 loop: CAWSPTMGYEQYF. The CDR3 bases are TGTGCCTGGAGTCCTACAATGGGGTACGAGCAGTACTTC.

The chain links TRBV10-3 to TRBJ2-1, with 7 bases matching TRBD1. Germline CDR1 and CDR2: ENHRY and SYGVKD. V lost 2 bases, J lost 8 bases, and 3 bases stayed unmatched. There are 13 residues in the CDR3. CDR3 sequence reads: CAISEATGDEQFF. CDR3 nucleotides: TGTGCCATCAGTGAGGCCACAGGGGATGAGCAGTTCTTC.

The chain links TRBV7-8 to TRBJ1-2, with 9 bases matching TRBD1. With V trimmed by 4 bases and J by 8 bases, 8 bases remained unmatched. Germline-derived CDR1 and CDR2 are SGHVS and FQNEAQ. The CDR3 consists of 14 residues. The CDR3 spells CASSSRDRVRGYTF. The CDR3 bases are TGTGCCAGCAGCTCCCGGGACAGGGTTCGGGGCTACACCTTC.

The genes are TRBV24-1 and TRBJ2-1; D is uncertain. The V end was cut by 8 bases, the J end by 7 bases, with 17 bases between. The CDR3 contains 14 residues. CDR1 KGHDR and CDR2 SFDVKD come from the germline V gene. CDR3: CATKGPHPSNEQFF. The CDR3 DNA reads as TGTGCCACCAAAGGACCCCATCCATCGAATGAGCAGTTCTTC.

CDR3 DNA: TGTGCCAGTGGCGGTGTGGGGGGTTTGTACGAGCAGTACTTC. This translates into CASGGVGGLYEQYF. The chain combines TRBV4-2 with TRBJ2-7, with D maybe TRBD2 (6 bases). This CDR3 is built from 14 residues. Per germline, CDR1 LGHNA and CDR2 YNFKEQ. The V gene lost 9 bases and the J gene lost 4 bases, with 19 bases spanning the gap.

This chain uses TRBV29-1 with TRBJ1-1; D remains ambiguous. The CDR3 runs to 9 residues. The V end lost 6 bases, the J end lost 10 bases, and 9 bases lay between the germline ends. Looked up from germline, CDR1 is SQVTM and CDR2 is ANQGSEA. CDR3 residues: CSVGSRAFF. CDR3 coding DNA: TGCAGCGTGGGGAGTAGAGCTTTCTTT.

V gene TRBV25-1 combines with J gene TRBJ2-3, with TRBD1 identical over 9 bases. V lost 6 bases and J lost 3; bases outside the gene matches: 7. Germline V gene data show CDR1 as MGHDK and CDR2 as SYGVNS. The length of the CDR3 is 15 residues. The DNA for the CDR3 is TGTGCCAGCAGCTGGACAGGGGCAGCGACAGATACGCAGTATTTT. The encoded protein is CASSWTGAATDTQYF.

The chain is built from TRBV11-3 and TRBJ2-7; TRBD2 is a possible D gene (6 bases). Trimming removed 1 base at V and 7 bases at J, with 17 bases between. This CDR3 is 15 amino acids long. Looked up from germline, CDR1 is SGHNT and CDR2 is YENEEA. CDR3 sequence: CASSLGARGPWEQYF. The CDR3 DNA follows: TGTGCCAGCAGCTTAGGCGCGCGGGGTCCATGGGAGCAGTACTTC.

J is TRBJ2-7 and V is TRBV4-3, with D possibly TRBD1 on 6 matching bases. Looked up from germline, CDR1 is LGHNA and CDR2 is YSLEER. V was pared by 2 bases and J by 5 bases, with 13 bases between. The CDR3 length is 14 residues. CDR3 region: CASSQNTGSHEQYF. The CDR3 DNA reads TGCGCCAGCAGCCAAAATACAGGGTCCCACGAGCAGTACTTC.

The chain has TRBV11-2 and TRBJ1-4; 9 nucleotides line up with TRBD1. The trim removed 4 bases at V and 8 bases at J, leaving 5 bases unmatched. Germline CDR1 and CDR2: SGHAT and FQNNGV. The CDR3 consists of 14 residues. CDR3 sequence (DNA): TGTGCCAGCAGCTCGACAGGGGGAATGGAAAAACTGTTTTTT. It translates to CASSSTGGMEKLFF.

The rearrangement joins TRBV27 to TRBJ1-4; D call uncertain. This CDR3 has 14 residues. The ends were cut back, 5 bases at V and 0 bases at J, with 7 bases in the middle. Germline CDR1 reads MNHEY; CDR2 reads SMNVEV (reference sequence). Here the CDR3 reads CASSPAATNEKLFF. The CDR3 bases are TGTGCCAGCAGTCCCGCCGCAACTAATGAAAAACTGTTTTTT.

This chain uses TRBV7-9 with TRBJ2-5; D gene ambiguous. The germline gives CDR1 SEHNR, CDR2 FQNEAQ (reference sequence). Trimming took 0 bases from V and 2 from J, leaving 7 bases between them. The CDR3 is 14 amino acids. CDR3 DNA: TGTGCCAGCAGCTTAGCGTCCGGGCAAGAGACCCAGTACTTC. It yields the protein CASSLASGQETQYF.

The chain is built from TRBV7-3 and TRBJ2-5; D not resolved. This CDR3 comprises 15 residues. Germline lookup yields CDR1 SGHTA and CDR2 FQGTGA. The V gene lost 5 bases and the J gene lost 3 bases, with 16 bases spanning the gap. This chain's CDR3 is CASSKQGLLEETQYF. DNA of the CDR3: TGTGCCAGCAGCAAACAAGGGCTTCTGGAAGAGACCCAGTACTTC.